A single sample gave rise to the 20 T cell receptor beta chains below, sequenced in a study of regulatory T cells in long-lasting Graves disease. As for time point: persistent/refractory GD, antithyroid drugs over 5 years with positive TRAb. PBMC-extracted RNA yielded the TCR library. Both iRepertoire HTBI primers and Arm-PCR of CDR3 regions were used to build the TCR beta libraries. MiXCR was run by TCRdb on the multiplex PCR reads, yielding one entry per CDR3 protein. This repertoire shows 650,000 to 700,000 distinct CDR3 sequences, about 32% found once; its top ten account for 40% to 55%. Sequences were derived from peripheral blood mononuclear cells (PBMCs), sampled when the disease was refractory, from a patient treated with antithyroid drugs. These receptors were taken from a female donor with Graves disease.

Of note for this clonotype: A junction boundary mismatches the germline segment, possibly from a read error. V gene TRBV28 combines with J gene TRBJ1-2; TRBD1 matches at 9 bases. The CDR3 spans 14 residues. Germline V gene data show CDR1 as MDHEN and CDR2 as SYDVKM. CDR3 in DNA: TGTACCAGCAGTTTCTCGACAGGGGGTTTGGGCTACACCTTC. Its protein product is CTSSFSTGGLGYTF.

This clonotype was counted once. The chain couples TRBV25-1 to TRBJ2-2, with no clear D. The CDR3 is made up of 14 amino acids. CDR1 is MGHDK and CDR2 is SYGVNS in the germline V gene. Trimming took off 0 bases at V and 1 base at J, with 3 bases between the two ends. The CDR3 sequence is CASSEYMNTGELFF. As DNA, the CDR3 is TGTGCCAGCAGTGAATATATGAACACCGGGGAGCTGTTTTTT. Variable domain in full (rest from reference TRBV25-1 and TRBJ2-2): EADIYQTPRYLVIGTGKKITLECSQTMGHDKMYWYQQDPGMELHLIHYSYGVNSTEKGDLSSESTVSRIRTEHFPLTLESARPSHTSQYLCASSEYMNTGELFFGEGSRLTVL.

This clonotype occurred many times. The chain recombines TRBV6-1 with TRBJ1-2; D not certain. The V and J ends lost 6 bases and 1 base respectively, with 9 bases between them. Germline V gives CDR1 MNHNS, CDR2 SASEGT. The CDR3 runs 13 residues. The CDR3: CASSRRSNYGYTF. The CDR3 bases are TGTGCCAGCAGCCGTCGGAGTAACTATGGCTACACCTTC.

This clonotype occurred a few times. The chain has TRBV20-1 and TRBJ1-5, with D maybe TRBD1 (6 bases). Germline V CDR1 and CDR2: DFQATT, SNEGSKA (reference sequence). V was trimmed by 2 bases and J by 1 base, leaving 12 bases between them. The CDR3 is 15 residues long. CDR3 nucleotide sequence: TGCAGTGCTAGACAGGGGACCGGCAGCAATCAGCCCCAGCATTTT. Translated, it gives CSARQGTGSNQPQHF.

This clonotype came up many times. This chain uses TRBV2 with TRBJ1-5; TRBD1 matches 8 bases. The CDR3 length is 14 residues. Looked up from germline, CDR1 is SNHLY and CDR2 is FYNNEI. V shed 6 bases and J 6 bases; nucleotides not matched to a gene: 7. The chain's CDR3 is CASSLQGVRQPQHF. CDR3 sequence (DNA): TGTGCCAGCAGCCTACAGGGGGTTCGTCAGCCCCAGCATTTT. Looking up the rest from reference TRBV2 and TRBJ1-5 gives the full variable domain: EPEVTQTPSHQVTQMGQEVILRCVPISNHLYFYWYRQILGQKVEFLVSFYNNEISEKSEIFDDQFSVERPDGSNFTLKIRSTKLEDSAMYFCASSLQGVRQPQHFGDGTRLSIL.

The V call is TRBV20-1, the J call TRBJ2-7; 9 bases map to TRBD1. Germline assignment: CDR1 DFQATT and CDR2 SNEGSKA (reference sequence). The V segment lost 5 bases and the J segment 5 bases; nucleotides outside the gene matches: 10. This CDR3 has 14 amino acids. The CDR3 loop reads CSASGQGEVNEQYF. DNA of the CDR3: TGCAGTGCTTCGGGACAGGGAGAAGTCAACGAGCAGTACTTC.

The V and J genes are TRBV19 and TRBJ1-5; D ambiguous. V was pared by 5 bases and J by 6 bases, with 8 bases between. CDR3 length: 12 residues. Germline-derived CDR1 and CDR2 are LNHDA and SQIVND (reference sequence). This chain's CDR3 is CASSPSIQPQHF. In DNA, the CDR3 is TGTGCCAGTAGTCCATCTATTCAGCCCCAGCATTTT.

A few counts support this clonotype. The chain couples TRBV11-2 to TRBJ1-4; TRBD1 is a possible D gene (6 bases). V was shortened by 1 base and J by 7 bases, with 13 bases between the two germline ends. Germline values: CDR1 SGHAT, CDR2 FQNNGV. The CDR3 consists of 15 residues. CDR3 sequence reads: CASSLARGATEKLFF. As DNA, the CDR3 is TGTGCCAGCAGCTTAGCGCGGGGGGCGACTGAAAAACTGTTTTTT.

V usage is TRBV27 and J usage is TRBJ2-7; the D gene is possibly TRBD2 (5 bases). This CDR3 spans 17 amino acids. Germline loops: CDR1 MNHEY, CDR2 SMNVEV (reference sequence). Trimming removed 0 bases at V and 0 bases at J, with 15 bases between. The CDR3 coding sequence is TGTGCCAGCAGTTTATCCTTCATGGGAGCCCTCTCCTACGAGCAGTACTTC. Residues: CASSLSFMGALSYEQYF.

The chain links TRBV20-1 to TRBJ1-5; D not certain. V was pared by 1 base and J by 1 base, with 2 bases between. Germline V CDR1 and CDR2: DFQATT, SNEGSKA (reference sequence). The CDR3 is 12 amino acids. The CDR3 bases are TGCAGTGCTAGAGCCAGCAATCAGCCCCAGCATTTT. Its protein is CSARASNQPQHF.

Only a few counts were recorded for this clonotype. The chain has TRBV12-3 or TRBV12-4 and TRBJ2-7; D is perhaps TRBD2 (6 bases). V lost 6 bases and J lost 5, with 17 bases in between. This CDR3 has 14 amino acids. CDR3 nucleotides: TGTGCCAGCAGGGCTCTGGGAGGAGGACACGAGCAGTACTTC. It translates to CASRALGGGHEQYF.

There are many counts of this clonotype. This chain uses TRBV12-3 or TRBV12-4 with TRBJ2-5; TRBD2 matches at 9 bases. There are 15 residues in the CDR3. V dropped 3 bases and J dropped 7; count of bases not matched to a gene: 9. The CDR3 region is CASSLGAGGLGTQYF. As DNA, the CDR3 is TGTGCCAGCAGTTTGGGAGCGGGAGGCCTAGGGACCCAGTACTTC.

The genes are TRBV7-3 and TRBJ2-1; 8 nucleotides agree with TRBD1. V was clipped by 1 base and J by 8 bases; unmatched bases: 7. CDR3 length equals 15 residues. Germline V gene data show CDR1 as SGHTA and CDR2 as FQGTGA. The DNA for the CDR3 is TGTGCCAGCAGCTTAAAAGCAGGGGGCCTCGATGAGCAGTTCTTC. The encoded protein is CASSLKAGGLDEQFF.

This clonotype was seen only a few times. The rearrangement links TRBV5-1 to TRBJ1-1; D gene uncertain. The CDR3 sequence is 14 residues long. Trimming stripped 0 bases from V and 11 bases from J, with 17 bases between. From germline, CDR1 is SGHRS and CDR2 YFSETQ. The CDR3 reads CASSLEGLAESAFF. The CDR3 DNA reads as TGCGCCAGCAGCTTGGAGGGTTTGGCCGAGTCGGCTTTCTTT.

This clonotype was picked up a small number of times. V usage is TRBV13 and J usage is TRBJ2-5, with D tentatively TRBD2 (6 bases). CDR1 is PRHDT, CDR2 FYEKMQ, per germline (reference sequence). This CDR3 comprises 14 residues. Trimming took off 5 bases at V and 1 base at J, with 11 bases between the two ends. The CDR3 region is CASSAGGLQETQYF. CDR3 in DNA: TGTGCCAGCAGCGCCGGGGGACTCCAAGAGACCCAGTACTTC.

This clonotype was picked up many times. V and J are TRBV12-3 or TRBV12-4 and TRBJ1-1; a possible D gene is TRBD1 (5 bases). CDR3 length equals 16 residues. V lost 7 bases and J lost 5, with 23 bases in between. As DNA, the CDR3 is TGTGCCAGCACTATACCCAGCCCACGGGGCATGACTGAAGCTTTCTTT. Encoded protein: CASTIPSPRGMTEAFF.

This clonotype was observed at least ten times. The genes are TRBV6-1 and TRBJ2-5, with 8 bases aligning to TRBD1. V shed 6 bases, J shed 5 bases, and the junction held 2 bases outside the gene matches. This CDR3 is built from 12 residues. CDR1 MNHNS and CDR2 SASEGT come from the germline V gene. CDR3: CASRTGVETQYF. The CDR3 DNA is TGTGCCAGCAGGACAGGGGTGGAGACCCAGTACTTC.

The gene calls are TRBV12-3 or TRBV12-4 and TRBJ2-3; 8 bases map to TRBD1. The trim removed 6 bases at V and 1 base at J, leaving 3 bases unmatched. The CDR3 totals 14 residues. The CDR3 loop reads CASRTTGGTDTQYF. The CDR3 coding sequence is TGTGCCAGCAGAACGACAGGGGGCACAGATACGCAGTATTTT.

This clonotype was seen more than once but under ten times. The chain couples TRBV19 to TRBJ1-1; the match to TRBD1 covers 7 bases. The germline CDR1 and CDR2 sequences are LNHDA and SQIVND (reference sequence). This CDR3 is 15 amino acids long. Trimming cost V 7 bases and J 2 bases; bases outside gene matches: 10. Written as DNA, the CDR3 is TGTGCCAGTATTACAGCCGGGACAGTTAACACTGAAGCTTTCTTT. Residues: CASITAGTVNTEAFF.

This clonotype was counted a few times. V and J are TRBV6-1 and TRBJ2-7; perhaps D is TRBD1 or TRBD2 (6 bases each). CDR3 length: 15 amino acids. In germline, CDR1 is MNHNS, CDR2 SASEGT. The V and J ends lost 7 bases and 0 bases respectively, with 16 bases between them. CDR3 DNA: TGTGCCAGCACCCACCCGGGGGCACACTCCTACGAGCAGTACTTC. It is translated as CASTHPGAHSYEQYF.